One and the same sample provided the 23 T cell receptor beta chains below, sequenced in a study of PD-1 blockade in classical Hodgkin lymphoma. Profiled with immunoSEQ multiplex PCR; TCRdb holds only in-frame clones, not every one. Altogether approximately 9,900 clones are present, around 70% being singletons, with the ten largest covering around 9.6%. Time point indicated: cycle 4 day 1 (C4D1), after 5 to 7 weeks of nivolumab. Relapses following autologous stem cell transplantation were seen in all patients, with brentuximab vedotin exposure varying. Applied to thawed PBMCs, magnetic negative selection was the method used to isolate CD8+ T cells. Sequences were derived from CD8+ T cells from blood, sampled before the fourth cycle of nivolumab. These receptor sequences come from a human donor with classical Hodgkin lymphoma.

V usage is TRBV19 and J usage is TRBJ1-2; D perhaps matches TRBD1 (5 bases). Germline loops: CDR1 LNHDA, CDR2 SQIVND (reference sequence). Trimming shortened V by 3 bases and J by 4 bases, and 12 bases separated the two germline ends. This CDR3 comprises 14 residues. The CDR3 DNA is TGTGCCAGTAGTATCCCTGGGACGGTCTATGGCTACACCTTC. Its protein is CASSIPGTVYGYTF.

The chain links TRBV18 to TRBJ1-4; weak D call: TRBD1 (5 bases). From germline, CDR1 is KGHSH and CDR2 LQKENI. V dropped 0 bases and J dropped 0 bases, with 8 bases sitting between them. The length of the CDR3 is 16 residues. The CDR3 sequence is CASSPPTGPTNEKLFF. CDR3 sequence (DNA): TGTGCCAGCTCACCACCCACAGGACCAACTAATGAAAAACTGTTTTTT.

This chain uses TRBV29-1 with TRBJ2-2; D unclear. The CDR3 totals 13 residues. From germline, CDR1 is SQVTM and CDR2 ANQGSEA. V was cut by 2 bases and J by 4 bases, with 8 bases left in between. In nucleotides, the CDR3 is TGCAGCGTTGAAAGGGTTGGCACCGGGGAGCTGTTTTTT. Encoded protein: CSVERVGTGELFF.

V gene TRBV9 combines with J gene TRBJ1-4; 10 bases agree with TRBD1. In germline, CDR1 is SGDLS, CDR2 YYNGEE. The V segment lost 3 bases and the J segment 0 bases; nucleotides outside the gene matches: 8. CDR3 length equals 18 residues. CDR3 bases: TGTGCCAGCAGCGCCGGACAGGGGGTAATTACAACTAATGAAAAACTGTTTTTT. Translated: CASSAGQGVITTNEKLFF.

The chain's CDR3 is CASSLWTSSYEQYF. The CDR3 nucleotides are TGTGCCAGCAGCTTGTGGACGAGCTCCTACGAGCAGTACTTC. The rearrangement uses TRBV5-5 and TRBJ2-7; D is ambiguous. V was cut by 1 base and J by 0 bases, with 8 bases left in between. The length of the CDR3 is 14 residues. From germline, CDR1 is SGHKS and CDR2 YYEKEE (reference sequence).

The J gene is TRBJ1-6, the V gene TRBV21-1. TRBV21-1 is marked as a pseudogene. CDR3 size: 14 residues. CDR3 in DNA: TGTGCCAGCAGCCAACGGGGTCGGGATTCACCCCTCCACTTT. Its translation: CASSQRGRDSPLHF.

V usage is TRBV29-1 and J usage is TRBJ2-5; TRBD1 agrees at 7 bases. The CDR3 totals 12 residues. Trimming removed 2 bases from V and 5 bases from J; junction bases left unmatched: 2. Germline V gives CDR1 SQVTM, CDR2 ANQGSEA. CDR3 loop: CSVEQGVETQYF. The CDR3 DNA follows: TGCAGCGTTGAACAGGGGGTGGAGACCCAGTACTTC. The variable domain in full, completed from reference TRBV29-1 and TRBJ2-5, reads SAVISQKPSRDICQRGTSLTIQCQVDSQVTMMFWYRQQPGQSLTLIATANQGSEATYESGFVIDKFPISRPNLTFSTLTVSNMSPEDSSIYLCSVEQGVETQYFGPGTRLLVL.

This clone was seen only a few times. V is TRBV5-4 and J is TRBJ2-4; weak D call: TRBD2 (6 bases). Trimming took 0 bases from V and 4 from J, leaving 11 bases between them. The CDR3 has 15 residues. Germline values: CDR1 SGHNT, CDR2 YYREEE (reference sequence). CDR3 amino acids: CASSLAVGGKNIQYF. The CDR3 DNA reads TGTGCCAGCAGCTTGGCCGTGGGAGGTAAAAACATTCAGTACTTC. The whole variable domain, remainder taken from reference TRBV5-4 and TRBJ2-4, is ETGVTQSPTHLIKTRGQQVTLRCSSQSGHNTVSWYQQALGQGPQFIFQYYREEENGRGNFPPRFSGLQFPNYSSELNVNALELDDSALYLCASSLAVGGKNIQYFGAGTRLSVL.

The chain has TRBV18 and TRBJ2-7; D possibly corresponds to TRBD2 (7 bases). With 0 bases removed from V and 3 bases from J, the gap between germline ends came to 15 bases. This CDR3 is 16 amino acids long. Germline assignment: CDR1 KGHSH and CDR2 LQKENI. CDR3 bases: TGTGCCAGCTCACCACCGGGGGGGGCCCTCGACTACGAGCAGTACTTC. Residues: CASSPPGGALDYEQYF.

J is TRBJ1-4 and V is TRBV6-9; D uncertain. This CDR3 spans 14 amino acids. Trimming took 3 bases from V and 12 from J, leaving 17 bases between them. Per germline, CDR1 MNHGY and CDR2 SVAAGI. DNA of the CDR3: TGTGCCAGCAGTTACTCCCTGGCGGCATCTGAACTGTTTTTT. This sequence encodes CASSYSLAASELFF.

The V call is TRBV10-3, the J call TRBJ1-1; D gene unclear. V lost 2 bases to trimming and J lost 1 base, with 5 bases between them. This CDR3 comprises 13 residues. CDR1 and CDR2 from the germline V gene are ENHRY and SYGVKD. CDR3 in amino acids: CAISEARNTEAFF. The CDR3 nucleotides are TGTGCCATCAGTGAGGCGAGGAACACTGAAGCTTTCTTT.

The genes are TRBV13 and TRBJ1-1, with D hard to call. Trimming removed 5 bases from V and 0 bases from J, with 7 bases in between. The germline gives CDR1 PRHDT, CDR2 FYEKMQ (reference sequence). This CDR3 has 13 amino acids. CDR3: CASSTGMNTEAFF. The CDR3 nucleotides are TGTGCCAGCAGCACTGGGATGAACACTGAAGCTTTCTTT.

This clone appeared a single time. The chain couples TRBV7-6 to TRBJ2-1, with 11 bases lining up with TRBD2. V trimming: 5 bases; J trimming: 3 bases; junction bases outside the gene matches: 3. The V gene's germline CDR1 is SGHVS and CDR2 FNYEAQ. This CDR3 contains 15 residues. The CDR3: CASSPLAGGYNEQFF. Written as DNA, the CDR3 is TGTGCCAGCAGCCCGCTAGCGGGAGGCTACAATGAGCAGTTCTTC.

The genes are TRBV7-6 and TRBJ2-2; either TRBD1 or TRBD2 may fit D (5 bases each). CDR3 length: 16 amino acids. Trimming left V 7 bases short and J 4 bases short, with 19 bases between. From germline, CDR1 is SGHVS and CDR2 FNYEAQ. CDR3 sequence: CASTHYLGTPTGELFF. DNA for the CDR3: TGTGCCAGCACCCATTACCTCGGGACGCCCACCGGGGAGCTGTTTTTT.

V gene TRBV27 combines with J gene TRBJ2-7; D is unclear. This CDR3 region has 12 residues. V was clipped by 8 bases and J by 3 bases, with 11 bases between them. Germline loops: CDR1 MNHEY, CDR2 SMNVEV (reference sequence). DNA for the CDR3: TGTGCCAGCGGGCCACTCTTCTACGAGCAGTACTTC. Encoded protein: CASGPLFYEQYF.

The chain combines TRBV6-5 with TRBJ2-7; D not certain. Trimming cost V 5 bases and J 2 bases, with 13 bases left between them. The CDR3 runs to 14 residues. From germline, CDR1 is MNHEY and CDR2 SVGAGI. The DNA of the CDR3 is TGTGCCAGCAGTCCTGGTGGAACGACCTACGAGCAGTACTTC. It codes for CASSPGGTTYEQYF.

The chain carries TRBV27 and TRBJ1-5, with 8 bases lining up with TRBD1. The ends lost 5 bases at V and 4 bases at J; junction bases unmatched: 4. The CDR3 sequence is 14 residues long. Germline V gene data show CDR1 as MNHEY and CDR2 as SMNVEV (reference sequence). In DNA, the CDR3 is TGTGCCAGCAGTCCGCGACAGGGGAATCAGCCCCAGCATTTT. Translation gives CASSPRQGNQPQHF.

In its sample, this clone was seen once. The genes are TRBV5-6 and TRBJ1-2; D may be TRBD1 (5 bases). In germline, CDR1 is SGHDT, CDR2 YYEEEE. The CDR3 covers 15 residues. V was pared by 3 bases and J by 2 bases, with 14 bases between. CDR3 residues: CASSSGGDGNYGYTF. CDR3 sequence (DNA): TGTGCCAGCAGCTCGGGGGGAGACGGGAACTATGGCTACACCTTC.

This rearrangement joins TRBV5-1 to TRBJ2-1; a weak D match, TRBD2 (6 bases). This CDR3 has 16 amino acids. V gave up 0 bases and J gave up 2 bases, with 12 bases separating them. Germline lookup yields CDR1 SGHRS and CDR2 YFSETQ. The CDR3 bases are TGCGCCAGCAGCTTGGTGGGGGGAGCACCCTACAATGAGCAGTTCTTC. Its translation: CASSLVGGAPYNEQFF.

The genes are TRBV27 and TRBJ2-2; D uncertain. V was shortened by 3 bases and J by 0 bases, with 8 bases between the two germline ends. In germline, CDR1 is MNHEY, CDR2 SMNVEV (reference sequence). The CDR3 covers 15 residues. CDR3 loop: CASSFFDPNTGELFF. For the CDR3, the DNA is TGTGCCAGCAGTTTTTTCGATCCGAACACCGGGGAGCTGTTTTTT.

This chain uses TRBV4-1 with TRBJ2-2; 9 bases align to TRBD2. The trim removed 4 bases at V and 2 bases at J, leaving 8 bases unmatched. The CDR3 has 17 amino acids. The germline V gene has CDR1 MGHRA and CDR2 YSYEKL. In DNA form, the CDR3 reads TGCGCCAGCAGCCGAGTTCTAGCGGGGACTAACACCGGGGAGCTGTTTTTT. Its translation: CASSRVLAGTNTGELFF.

The chain uses TRBV19 and TRBJ2-1, with D maybe TRBD2 (6 bases). The germline V and J ends were trimmed by 3 bases and 7 bases, with 10 bases remaining between them. The germline CDR1 and CDR2 sequences are LNHDA and SQIVND (reference sequence). The CDR3 has 13 residues. Written as DNA, the CDR3 is TGTGCCAGTAGTATCGGGAGCCTTAATGAGCAGTTCTTC. Translation gives CASSIGSLNEQFF.

V usage is TRBV30 and J usage is TRBJ1-1; 7 bases are shared with TRBD1. This CDR3 contains 13 residues. V shed 2 bases, J shed 7 bases, and the junction held 7 bases outside the gene matches. CDR1 is GTSNPN, CDR2 SVGIG, per germline (reference sequence). The CDR3 DNA is TGTGCCTGGAGTCTACAGGGGAGGGGTGAAGCTTTCTTT. Translation: CAWSLQGRGEAFF. Drawing the rest from reference TRBV30 and TRBJ1-1, the complete variable domain is SQTIHQWPATLVQPVGSPLSLECTVEGTSNPNLYWYRQAAGRGLQLLFYSVGIGQISSEVPQNLSASRPQDRQFILSSKKLLLSDSGFYLCAWSLQGRGEAFFGQGTRLTVV.